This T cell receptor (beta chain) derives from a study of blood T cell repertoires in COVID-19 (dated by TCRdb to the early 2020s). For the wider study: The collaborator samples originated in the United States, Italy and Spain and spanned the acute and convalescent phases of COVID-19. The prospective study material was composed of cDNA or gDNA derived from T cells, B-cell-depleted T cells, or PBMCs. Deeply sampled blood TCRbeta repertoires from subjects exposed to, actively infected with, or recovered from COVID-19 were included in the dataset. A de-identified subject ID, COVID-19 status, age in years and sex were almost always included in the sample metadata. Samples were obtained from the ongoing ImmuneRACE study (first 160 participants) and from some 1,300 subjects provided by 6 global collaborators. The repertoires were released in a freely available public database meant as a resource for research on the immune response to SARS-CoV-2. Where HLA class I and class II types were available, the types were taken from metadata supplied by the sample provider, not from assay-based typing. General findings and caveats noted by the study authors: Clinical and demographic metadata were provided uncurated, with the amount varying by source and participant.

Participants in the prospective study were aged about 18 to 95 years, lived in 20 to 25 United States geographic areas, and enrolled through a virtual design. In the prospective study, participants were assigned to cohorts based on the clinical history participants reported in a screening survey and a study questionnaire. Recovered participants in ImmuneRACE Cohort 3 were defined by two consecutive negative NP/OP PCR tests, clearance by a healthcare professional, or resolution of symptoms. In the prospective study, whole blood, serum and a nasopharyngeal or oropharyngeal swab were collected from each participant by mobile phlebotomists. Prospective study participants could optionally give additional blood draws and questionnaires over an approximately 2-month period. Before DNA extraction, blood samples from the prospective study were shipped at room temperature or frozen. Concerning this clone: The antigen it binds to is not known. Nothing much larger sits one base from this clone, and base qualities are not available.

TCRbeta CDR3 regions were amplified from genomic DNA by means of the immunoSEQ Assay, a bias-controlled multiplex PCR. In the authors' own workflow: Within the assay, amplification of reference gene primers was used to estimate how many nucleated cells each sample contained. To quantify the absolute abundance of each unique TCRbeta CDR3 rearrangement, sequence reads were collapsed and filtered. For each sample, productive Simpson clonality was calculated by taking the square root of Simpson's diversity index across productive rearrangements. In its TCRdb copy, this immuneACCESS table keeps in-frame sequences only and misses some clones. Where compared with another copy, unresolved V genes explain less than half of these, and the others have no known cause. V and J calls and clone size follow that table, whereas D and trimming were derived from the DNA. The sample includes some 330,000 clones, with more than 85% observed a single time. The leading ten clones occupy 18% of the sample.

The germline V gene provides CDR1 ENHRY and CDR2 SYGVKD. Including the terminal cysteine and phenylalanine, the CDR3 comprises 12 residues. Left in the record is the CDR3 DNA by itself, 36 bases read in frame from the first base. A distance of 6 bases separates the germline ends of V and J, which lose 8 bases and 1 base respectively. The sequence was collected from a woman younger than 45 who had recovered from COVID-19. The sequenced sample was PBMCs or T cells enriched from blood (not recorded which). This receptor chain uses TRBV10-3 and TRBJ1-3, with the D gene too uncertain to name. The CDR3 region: CAIRGSGNTIYF. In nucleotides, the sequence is TGTGCCATCCGGGGTTCTGGAAACACCATATATTTT.